This TCR beta chain was found in a study of human T cells and chemical hapten exposure. TCRdb reprocessed the RACE reads with MiXCR, giving one entry per CDR3 protein. There are around 70,000 distinct CDR3 sequences in the sample; roughly 11% occur only once, and 1.4% lies in the top ten. The study's findings and limits: TCRs above 1 in 1000 frequency stayed constant with DPC sensitization.

Indicated time point: patch test 3, about 24 weeks after DPC sensitization. The treatment is: therapeutic diphenylcyclopropenone sensitization with weekly scalp DPC. Suited to DPC and affected by alopecia, the donors ranged from 18 to 70 years old. There are many counts of this clonotype. The antigen is undetermined. This CDR3 spans 13 amino acids. The germline V and J ends were trimmed by 5 bases and 5 bases, with 12 bases remaining between them. The sample here was whole blood, taken in connection with sensitization to the hapten diphenylcyclopropenone (DPC). The chain employs TRBV12-3 or TRBV12-4 and TRBJ1-1; D is unresolved. This receptor was taken from a woman aged 45 to 65 with alopecia areata. Some clones in this sample may be carry-over from other donors' samples. The CDR3 region is CASSLRQVTEAFF. As DNA, the CDR3 is TGTGCCAGCAGTCTCCGGCAGGTGACTGAAGCTTTCTTT.